These 20 T cell receptor beta chains were sequenced from one sample in a study of blood T cells in healthy people across ages (dated by TCRdb to 2015 to 2017). The receptor library was made with 5' RACE. A second about 6 to 11 cycle PCR used a sample-barcoded 5' primer and a J-beta primer mix. The public reads were run again by TCRdb, first through fastp at Q25 and then through MiXCR, and only productive beta chains were kept. All rows with the same CDR3 protein become a single entry with the most common DNA and genes. The sample profile shows 1,800,000 or so distinct CDR3 sequences; 39% of them were found once. The ten biggest clones cover 23% of the sample. The sequenced sample consisted of blood. The receptors originated from a human donor in good health.

The rearrangement uses TRBV7-2 and TRBJ1-2; D not resolved. Per germline, CDR1 SGHTA and CDR2 FQGNSA. Between the trimmed V and J ends, which lost 4 bases and 4 bases, there was a span of 13 bases. The CDR3 has 14 amino acids. The CDR3 region is CASSWEGSPYGYTF. CDR3 nucleotides: TGTGCCAGCAGCTGGGAAGGGTCACCCTATGGCTACACCTTC.

The rearrangement joins TRBV4-3 to TRBJ2-5; 14 bases align to TRBD2. J gave up 2 bases and V 0 bases, and 8 bases lay outside the gene matches. The CDR3 contains 19 residues. Germline V gene data show CDR1 as LGHNA and CDR2 as YSLEER. The CDR3 region is CASSQERLAGGLEQETQYF. Written as DNA, the CDR3 is TGCGCCAGCAGCCAAGAACGACTAGCGGGGGGGCTGGAACAAGAGACCCAGTACTTC.

This clonotype occurred a few times. The J gene is TRBJ2-3, the V gene TRBV29-1; TRBD2 might be the D (6 bases). The germline V gene encodes CDR1 SQVTM and CDR2 ANQGSEA. The CDR3 covers 13 residues. The ends were cut back, 6 bases at V and 1 base at J, with 11 bases in the middle. CDR3 protein: CSVESSGTDTQYF. For the CDR3, the DNA is TGCAGCGTCGAATCTAGCGGCACAGATACGCAGTATTTT.

The V and J genes are TRBV20-1 and TRBJ2-3; the match to TRBD1 covers 9 bases. This CDR3 region has 14 residues. Germline V CDR1 and CDR2: DFQATT, SNEGSKA (reference sequence). Germline trimming cut 3 bases from V and 4 bases from J; bases unmatched to any gene: 5. CDR3 in DNA: TGCAGTGCTAGTCTGGGACAGGGTTCAGATACGCAGTATTTT. This gives the protein CSASLGQGSDTQYF.

This chain uses TRBV4-2 with TRBJ2-7; TRBD2 aligns across 8 bases. The J segment lost 7 bases and the V segment lost 6 bases, leaving 14 bases of the junction unmatched. From germline, CDR1 is LGHNA and CDR2 YNFKEQ. This CDR3 has 15 amino acids. CDR3 in amino acids: CASSPNSGVSREQYF. CDR3 DNA: TGTGCCAGCAGTCCGAATAGCGGGGTCTCGAGAGAGCAGTACTTC.

V is TRBV4-2 and J is TRBJ2-4; no clear D gene. CDR3 size: 15 residues. Germline CDR1 is LGHNA and CDR2 is YNFKEQ. The ends were cut back, 0 bases at V and 0 bases at J, with 6 bases in the middle. The chain's CDR3 is CASSQEIAAKNIQYF. The CDR3 DNA follows: TGTGCCAGCAGCCAAGAAATAGCAGCCAAAAACATTCAGTACTTC.

This clonotype was seen a few times. The chain recombines TRBV20-1 with TRBJ2-7; D could derive from TRBD1 or TRBD2 (5 bases each). Trimming shortened V by 5 bases and J by 4 bases, and 15 bases separated the two germline ends. Germline CDR1 and CDR2: DFQATT and SNEGSKA (reference sequence). The CDR3 is 13 residues long. CDR3 protein: CSAPGTFAYEQYF. The CDR3 DNA follows: TGCAGTGCTCCCGGGACCTTTGCTTACGAGCAGTACTTC.

V gene TRBV2 combines with J gene TRBJ1-2; D not resolved. The germline CDR1 and CDR2 sequences are SNHLY and FYNNEI. The V gene lost 9 bases and the J gene lost 2 bases, with 19 bases spanning the gap. This CDR3 is 15 amino acids long. CDR3 coding DNA: TGTGCCAGGGAACCGGGCCGAAGTTTAAACTATGGCTACACCTTC. This translates into CAREPGRSLNYGYTF. The whole variable domain, filled in from reference TRBV2 and TRBJ1-2, reads EPEVTQTPSHQVTQMGQEVILRCVPISNHLYFYWYRQILGQKVEFLVSFYNNEISEKSEIFDDQFSVERPDGSNFTLKIRSTKLEDSAMYFCAREPGRSLNYGYTFGSGTRLTVV.

This clonotype showed up just once. The gene calls are TRBV20-1 and TRBJ2-7; 8 positions agree with TRBD1. Germline CDR1 reads DFQATT; CDR2 reads SNEGSKA (reference sequence). J lost 10 bases, V lost 1 base, and 21 bases had no gene match. The CDR3 has 17 amino acids. CDR3 protein: CSARAPDGQGMVEAQYF. Here the CDR3 DNA reads TGCAGTGCTAGAGCCCCAGACGGACAGGGAATGGTTGAGGCCCAGTACTTC.

This chain uses TRBV7-7 with TRBJ2-4; D is ambiguous. The J call is uncertain, as TRBJ2-7 better fits the DNA end. The V gene's germline CDR1 is SSHAT and CDR2 FNYEAQ (reference sequence). CDR3 length equals 15 residues. The CDR3 sequence: CASSCEEQVTDEQYF. CDR3 DNA sequence: TGTGCCAGCAGCTGTGAGGAGCAGGTAACGGACGAGCAGTACTTC.

About this clonotype itself: The junction does not match germline at one end; this may be a read error. This chain links TRBV12-3 or TRBV12-4 with TRBJ2-3, with TRBD1 matching 8 bases. The CDR3 covers 14 residues. For the CDR3, the DNA is TGTGCCAGCAGTTATAGGACAGGGCAAGATATGCAGTATTTT. The encoded protein is CASSYRTGQDMQYF.

In its sample, this clonotype was seen once. The chain has TRBV4-3 and TRBJ2-7, with D perhaps matching TRBD1 or TRBD2 (5 bases each). Germline loops: CDR1 LGHNA, CDR2 YSLEER. The ends were cut back, 1 base at V and 4 bases at J, with 11 bases in the middle. This CDR3 has 14 amino acids. Written as DNA, the CDR3 is TGCGCCAGCAGCCAAGCCAACGGGGCTTACGAGCAGTACTTC. Translating gives CASSQANGAYEQYF.

This clonotype was detected only a few times. The genes are TRBV10-3 and TRBJ2-2; D is uncertain. V was clipped by 5 bases and J by 5 bases, with 6 bases between them. This CDR3 is built from 12 residues. The germline V gene has CDR1 ENHRY and CDR2 SYGVKD. CDR3 in amino acids: CAISPGTGELFF. For the CDR3, the DNA is TGTGCCATCAGTCCTGGGACCGGGGAGCTGTTTTTT.

In its sample, this clonotype was seen a few times. The V gene is TRBV6-5, the J gene TRBJ2-7; tentative D call: TRBD1 (5 bases). Per the germline V gene, CDR1 is MNHEY and CDR2 is SVGAGI. The V and J ends lost 0 bases and 5 bases respectively, with 14 bases between them. This CDR3 has 15 residues. For the CDR3, the DNA is TGTGCCAGCAGTTACTCCCGGAGCAGGGTTAACGAGCAGTACTTC. As protein: CASSYSRSRVNEQYF.

The chain recombines TRBV5-1 with TRBJ2-1; TRBD2 aligns across 8 bases. CDR1 SGHRS and CDR2 YFSETQ come from the germline V gene. The V segment lost 4 bases and the J segment 4 bases; nucleotides outside the gene matches: 10. The CDR3 is 16 amino acids. The CDR3 here is CASSPEGLGVYNEQFF. In nucleotides, the CDR3 is TGCGCCAGCAGCCCGGAGGGACTAGGAGTTTACAATGAGCAGTTCTTC.

This clonotype was observed at least ten times. The V gene is TRBV7-7, the J gene TRBJ2-5; the D is unclear. V lost 1 base, J lost 3 bases, and 9 bases lay in between. The CDR3 runs to 14 residues. Per germline, CDR1 SSHAT and CDR2 FNYEAQ (reference sequence). The CDR3 loop reads CASSLGHGKETQYF. The CDR3 DNA reads TGTGCCAGCAGCTTAGGTCACGGAAAAGAGACCCAGTACTTC.

This sequence joins TRBV20-1 and TRBJ1-4, with 7 bases that match TRBD1. The trim removed 0 bases at V and 7 bases at J, leaving 8 bases unmatched. The CDR3 spans 15 residues. The germline V gene has CDR1 DFQATT and CDR2 SNEGSKA (reference sequence). The CDR3 region has the DNA TGCAGTGCTAGAGAGACAGGGTTCGGGGGTGAAAAACTGTTTTTT. The encoded protein is CSARETGFGGEKLFF.

This chain uses TRBV20-1 with TRBJ1-1; unclear D gene. The CDR3 length is 13 residues. The V end was cut by 3 bases, the J end by 3 bases, with 11 bases between. Germline values: CDR1 DFQATT, CDR2 SNEGSKA (reference sequence). The CDR3 DNA sequence: TGCAGTGCTAGTGATACGATCGACACTGAAGCTTTCTTT. Its translation: CSASDTIDTEAFF.

The chain is built from TRBV7-2 and TRBJ2-5, with 8 positions matching TRBD2. This CDR3 spans 15 amino acids. Germline lookup yields CDR1 SGHTA and CDR2 FQGNSA. The trim removed 5 bases at V and 3 bases at J, leaving 8 bases unmatched. The CDR3 sequence is CASSPPGGAEETQYF. CDR3 bases: TGTGCCAGCAGCCCACCCGGGGGGGCTGAAGAGACCCAGTACTTC.

The sample holds a few counts of this clonotype. This chain joins TRBV7-9 and TRBJ2-1; no clear D. V dropped 5 bases and J dropped 6 bases, with 17 bases sitting between them. This CDR3 region has 15 residues. Germline CDR1 is SEHNR and CDR2 is FQNEAQ (reference sequence). The CDR3 DNA sequence: TGTGCCAGCAGCCCCTTCTCTTCCCGACCCAATGAGCAGTTCTTC. Translating gives CASSPFSSRPNEQFF.